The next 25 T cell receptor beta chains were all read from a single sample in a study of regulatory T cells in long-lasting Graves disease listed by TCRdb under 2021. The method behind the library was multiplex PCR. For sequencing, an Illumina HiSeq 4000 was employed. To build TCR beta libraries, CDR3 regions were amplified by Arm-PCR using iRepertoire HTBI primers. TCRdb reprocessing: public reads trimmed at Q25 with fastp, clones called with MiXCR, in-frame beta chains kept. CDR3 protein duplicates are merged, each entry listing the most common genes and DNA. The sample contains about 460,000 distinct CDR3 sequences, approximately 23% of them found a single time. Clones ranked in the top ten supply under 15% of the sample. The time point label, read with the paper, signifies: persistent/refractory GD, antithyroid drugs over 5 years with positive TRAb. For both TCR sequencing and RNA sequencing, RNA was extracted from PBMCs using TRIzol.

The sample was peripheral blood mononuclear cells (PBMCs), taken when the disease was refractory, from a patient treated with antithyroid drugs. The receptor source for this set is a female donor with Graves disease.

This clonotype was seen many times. CDR3: CASSLTGTGANYGYTF. The CDR3 nucleotides are TGTGCCAGCAGCCTTACCGGGACAGGGGCCAACTATGGCTACACCTTC. This chain uses TRBV7-2 with TRBJ1-2; TRBD1 matches 10 bases. Trimming removed 5 bases from V and 2 bases from J; junction bases left unmatched: 8. Germline loops: CDR1 SGHTA, CDR2 FQGNSA. This CDR3 region has 16 residues.

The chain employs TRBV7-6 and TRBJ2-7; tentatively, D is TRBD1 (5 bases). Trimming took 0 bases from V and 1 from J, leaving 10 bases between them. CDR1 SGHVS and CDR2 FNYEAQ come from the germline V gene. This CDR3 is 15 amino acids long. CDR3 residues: CASSLAGPPSYEQYF. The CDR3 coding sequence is TGTGCCAGCAGCTTAGCGGGGCCACCGTCCTACGAGCAGTACTTC.

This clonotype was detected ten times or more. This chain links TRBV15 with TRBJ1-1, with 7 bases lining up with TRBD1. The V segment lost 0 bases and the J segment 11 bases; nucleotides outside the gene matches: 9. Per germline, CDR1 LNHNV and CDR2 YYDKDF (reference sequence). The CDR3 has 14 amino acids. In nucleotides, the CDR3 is TGTGCCACCAGCAGAGATAAGGGAGACAGGGAGGCTTTCTTT. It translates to CATSRDKGDREAFF.

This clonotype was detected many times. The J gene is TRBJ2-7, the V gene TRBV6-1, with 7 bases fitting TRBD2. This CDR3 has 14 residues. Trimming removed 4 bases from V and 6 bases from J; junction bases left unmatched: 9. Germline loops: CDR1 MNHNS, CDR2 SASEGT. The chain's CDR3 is CASSGRLAVSEQYF. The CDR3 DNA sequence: TGTGCCAGCAGTGGGCGACTAGCTGTATCCGAGCAGTACTTC.

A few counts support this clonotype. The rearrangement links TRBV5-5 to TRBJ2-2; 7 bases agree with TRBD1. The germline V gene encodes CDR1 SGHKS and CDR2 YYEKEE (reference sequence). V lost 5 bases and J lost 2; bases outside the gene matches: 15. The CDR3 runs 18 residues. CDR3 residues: CASSHRQGLNPNTGELFF. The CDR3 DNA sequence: TGTGCCAGCAGTCACAGACAGGGTTTAAACCCAAACACCGGGGAGCTGTTTTTT.

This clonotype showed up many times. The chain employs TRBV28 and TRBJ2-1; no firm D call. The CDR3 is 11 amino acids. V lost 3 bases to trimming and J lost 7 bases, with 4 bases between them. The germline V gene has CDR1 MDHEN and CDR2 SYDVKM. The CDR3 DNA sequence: TGTGCCAGCAGTTTGGAGAATGAGCAGTTCTTC. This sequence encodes CASSLENEQFF. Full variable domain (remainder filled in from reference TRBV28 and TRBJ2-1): DVKVTQSSRYLVKRTGEKVFLECVQDMDHENMFWYRQDPGLGLRLIYFSYDVKMKEKGDIPEGYSVSREKKERFSLILESASTNQTSMYLCASSLENEQFFGPGTRLTVL.

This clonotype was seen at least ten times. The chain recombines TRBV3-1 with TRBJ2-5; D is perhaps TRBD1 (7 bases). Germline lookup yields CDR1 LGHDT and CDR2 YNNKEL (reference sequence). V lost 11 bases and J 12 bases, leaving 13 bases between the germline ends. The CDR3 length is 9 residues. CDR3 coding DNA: TGTGCCCGGAGGGGGCCCGAGTACTTC. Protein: CARRGPEYF.

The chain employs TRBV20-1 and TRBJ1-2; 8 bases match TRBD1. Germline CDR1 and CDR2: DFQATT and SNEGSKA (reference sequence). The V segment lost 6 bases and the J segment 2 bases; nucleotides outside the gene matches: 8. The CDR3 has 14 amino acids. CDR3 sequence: CSAIPGTGNYGYTF. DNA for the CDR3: TGCAGTGCCATCCCCGGGACAGGCAACTATGGCTACACCTTC.

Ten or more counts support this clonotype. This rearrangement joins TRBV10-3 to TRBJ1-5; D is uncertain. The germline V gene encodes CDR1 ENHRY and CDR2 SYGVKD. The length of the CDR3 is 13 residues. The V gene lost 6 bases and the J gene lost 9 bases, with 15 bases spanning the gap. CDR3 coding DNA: TGTGCCATCAGGTCGGACGGCACCATGCCCCAGCATTTT. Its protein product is CAIRSDGTMPQHF.

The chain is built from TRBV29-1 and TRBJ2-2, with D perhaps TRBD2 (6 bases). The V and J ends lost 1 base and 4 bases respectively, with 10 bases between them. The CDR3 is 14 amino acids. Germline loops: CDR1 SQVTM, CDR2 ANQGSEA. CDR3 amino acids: CSVEAGLTTGELFF. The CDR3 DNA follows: TGCAGCGTTGAAGCGGGACTGACCACCGGGGAGCTGTTTTTT.

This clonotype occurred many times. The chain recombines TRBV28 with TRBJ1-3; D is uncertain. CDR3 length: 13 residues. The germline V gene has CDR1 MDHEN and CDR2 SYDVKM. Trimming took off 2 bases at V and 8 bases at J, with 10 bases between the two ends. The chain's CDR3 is CASSLPHVDTIYF. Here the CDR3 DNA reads TGTGCCAGCAGTTTACCACACGTGGACACCATATATTTT. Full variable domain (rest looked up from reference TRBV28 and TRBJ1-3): DVKVTQSSRYLVKRTGEKVFLECVQDMDHENMFWYRQDPGLGLRLIYFSYDVKMKEKGDIPEGYSVSREKKERFSLILESASTNQTSMYLCASSLPHVDTIYFGEGSWLTVV.

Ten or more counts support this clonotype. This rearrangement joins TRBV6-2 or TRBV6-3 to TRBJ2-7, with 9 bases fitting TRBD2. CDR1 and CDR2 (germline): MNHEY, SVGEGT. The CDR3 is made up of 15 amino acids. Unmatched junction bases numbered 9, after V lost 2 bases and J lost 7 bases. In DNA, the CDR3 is TGTGCCAGCAGTTACACCAGCGGGGGGTTAGAGGAGCAGTACTTC. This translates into CASSYTSGGLEEQYF.

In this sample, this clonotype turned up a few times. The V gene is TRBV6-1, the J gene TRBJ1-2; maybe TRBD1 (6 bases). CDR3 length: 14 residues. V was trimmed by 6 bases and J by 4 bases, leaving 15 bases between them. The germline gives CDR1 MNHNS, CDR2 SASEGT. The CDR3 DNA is TGTGCCAGCAGCCCGGACAGCATGAGCTATGGCTACACCTTC. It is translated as CASSPDSMSYGYTF.

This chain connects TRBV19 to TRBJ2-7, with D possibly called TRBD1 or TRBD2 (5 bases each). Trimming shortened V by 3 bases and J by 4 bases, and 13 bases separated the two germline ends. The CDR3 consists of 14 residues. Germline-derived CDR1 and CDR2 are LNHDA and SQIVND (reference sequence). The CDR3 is CASSIGGEGYEQYF. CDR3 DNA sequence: TGTGCCAGTAGTATTGGGGGAGAGGGATACGAGCAGTACTTC.

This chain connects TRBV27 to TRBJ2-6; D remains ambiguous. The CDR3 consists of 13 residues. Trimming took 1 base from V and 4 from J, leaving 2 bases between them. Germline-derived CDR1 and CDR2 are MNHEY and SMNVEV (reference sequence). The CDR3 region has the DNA TGTGCCAGCAGTTTATGGGGGGCCAACGTCCTGACTTTC. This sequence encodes CASSLWGANVLTF.

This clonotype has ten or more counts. DNA for the CDR3: TGTGCCAGCAGTTTAGGTCGTTTGCGGGCGATTCAGCCCCAGCATTTT. Protein: CASSLGRLRAIQPQHF. The chain couples TRBV12-3 or TRBV12-4 to TRBJ1-5; no clear D. The CDR3 covers 16 residues. The V gene lost 1 base and the J gene lost 6 bases, with 16 bases spanning the gap.

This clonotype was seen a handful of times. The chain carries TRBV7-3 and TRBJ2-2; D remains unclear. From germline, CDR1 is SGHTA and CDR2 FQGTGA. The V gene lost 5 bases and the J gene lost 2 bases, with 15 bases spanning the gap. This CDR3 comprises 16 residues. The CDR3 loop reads CASSPKSISNTGELFF. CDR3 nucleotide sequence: TGTGCCAGCAGCCCTAAGTCAATTTCCAACACCGGGGAGCTGTTTTTT.

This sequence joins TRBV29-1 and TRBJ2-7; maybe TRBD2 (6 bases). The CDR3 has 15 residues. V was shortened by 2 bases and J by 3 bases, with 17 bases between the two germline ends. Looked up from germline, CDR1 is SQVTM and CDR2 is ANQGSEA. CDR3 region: CSVEKGPRGGYEQYF. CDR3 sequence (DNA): TGCAGCGTTGAAAAGGGACCCCGGGGAGGCTACGAGCAGTACTTC.

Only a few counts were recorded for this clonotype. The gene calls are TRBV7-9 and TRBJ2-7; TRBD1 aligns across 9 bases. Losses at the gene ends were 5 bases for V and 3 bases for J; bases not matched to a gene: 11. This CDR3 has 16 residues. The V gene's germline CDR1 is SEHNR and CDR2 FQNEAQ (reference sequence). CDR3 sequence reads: CASSLPPGQGNYEQYF. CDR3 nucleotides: TGTGCCAGCAGCCTACCCCCGGGACAGGGAAACTACGAGCAGTACTTC.

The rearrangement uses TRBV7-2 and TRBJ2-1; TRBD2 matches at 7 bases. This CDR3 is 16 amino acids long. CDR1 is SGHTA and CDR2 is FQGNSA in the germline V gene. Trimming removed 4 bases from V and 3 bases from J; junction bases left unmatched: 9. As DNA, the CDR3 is TGTGCCAGCAGCTCCTTTGGCGGGAGTAACTACAATGAGCAGTTCTTC. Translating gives CASSSFGGSNYNEQFF.

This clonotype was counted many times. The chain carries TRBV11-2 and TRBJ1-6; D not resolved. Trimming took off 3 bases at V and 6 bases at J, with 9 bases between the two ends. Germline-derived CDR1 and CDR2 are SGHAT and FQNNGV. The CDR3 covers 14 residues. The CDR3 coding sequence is TGTGCCAGCAGCTTGAGTATGGCTAATTCACCCCTCCACTTT. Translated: CASSLSMANSPLHF.

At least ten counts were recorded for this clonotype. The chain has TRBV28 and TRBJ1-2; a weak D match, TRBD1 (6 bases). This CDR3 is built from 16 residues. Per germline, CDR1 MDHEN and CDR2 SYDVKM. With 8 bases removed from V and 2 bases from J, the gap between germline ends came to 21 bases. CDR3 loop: CASYSFFGQLNYGYTF. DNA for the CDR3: TGTGCCAGCTATAGCTTCTTCGGACAGCTAAACTATGGCTACACCTTC.

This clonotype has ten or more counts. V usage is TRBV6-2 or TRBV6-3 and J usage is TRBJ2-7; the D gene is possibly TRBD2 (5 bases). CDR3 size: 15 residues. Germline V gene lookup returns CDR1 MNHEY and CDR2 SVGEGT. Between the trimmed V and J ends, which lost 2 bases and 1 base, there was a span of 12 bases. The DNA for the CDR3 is TGTGCCAGCAGTTACCGTCCGGGATGGTCCTACGAGCAGTACTTC. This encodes CASSYRPGWSYEQYF.

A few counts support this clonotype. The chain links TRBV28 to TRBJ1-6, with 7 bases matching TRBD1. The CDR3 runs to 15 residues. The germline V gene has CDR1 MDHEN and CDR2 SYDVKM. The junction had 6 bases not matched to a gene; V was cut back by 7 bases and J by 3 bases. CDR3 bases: TGTGCCAGCAAAGAAGGGACAGTCTATAATTCACCCCTCCACTTT. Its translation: CASKEGTVYNSPLHF.

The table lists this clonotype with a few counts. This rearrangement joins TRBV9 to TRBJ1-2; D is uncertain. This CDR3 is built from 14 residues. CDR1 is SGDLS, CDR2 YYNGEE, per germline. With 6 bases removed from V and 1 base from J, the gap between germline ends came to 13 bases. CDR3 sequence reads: CASTKSTDNYGYTF. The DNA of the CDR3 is TGTGCCAGCACCAAGTCGACGGATAACTATGGCTACACCTTC.